The 6 T cell receptor beta chains given below trace back to one sample, sequenced in a study of blood T cell repertoires in COVID-19. TCRdb's table, derived via immunoSEQ multiplex PCR, lists solely in-frame clones and lacks some. The sample gives 15,000 to 20,000 clones, around nine tenths of which show up once; about 5% is in the top ten. Sequenced: peripheral blood. These receptors all come from a human donor in a cohort sampled during active COVID-19.

This chain joins TRBV28 and TRBJ2-7; D is unclear. Trimming took 4 bases from V and 4 from J, leaving 5 bases between them. CDR3 length equals 11 residues. Germline CDR1 MDHEN, CDR2 SYDVKM. CDR3 loop: CASSSGYEQYF. The CDR3 bases are TGTGCCAGCAGTTCCGGTTACGAGCAGTACTTC.

The chain couples TRBV7-2 to TRBJ1-1; D possibly corresponds to TRBD1 (6 bases). The ends were cut back, 4 bases at V and 10 bases at J, with 13 bases in the middle. The germline gives CDR1 SGHTA, CDR2 FQGNSA. The CDR3 has 12 amino acids. This CDR3 is CASSSLGAAAFF. The CDR3 bases are TGTGCCAGCAGCTCCCTGGGGGCAGCAGCTTTCTTT.

The chain recombines TRBV5-6 with TRBJ2-4; 10 nucleotides agree with TRBD2. Unmatched junction bases numbered 4, after V lost 4 bases and J lost 3 bases. The CDR3 runs to 15 residues. Germline V lookup: CDR1 SGHDT, CDR2 YYEEEE. The CDR3: CASSILAGDKNIQYF. DNA of the CDR3: TGTGCCAGCAGCATTCTAGCGGGAGACAAAAACATTCAGTACTTC.

The chain carries TRBV7-9 and TRBJ2-1; TRBD2 aligns across 12 bases. Germline CDR1 is SEHNR and CDR2 is FQNEAQ (reference sequence). V trimming: 1 base; J trimming: 7 bases; junction bases outside the gene matches: 5. The CDR3 has 16 residues. The CDR3 DNA reads TGTGCCAGCAGCTTAGGGACTAGCGGGATACGTAATGAGCAGTTCTTC. Its protein product is CASSLGTSGIRNEQFF.

The chain joins TRBV6-6 to TRBJ2-7; 9 nucleotides match TRBD1. J gave up 7 bases and V 2 bases, and 12 bases lay outside the gene matches. The CDR3 has 16 residues. Germline lookup yields CDR1 MNHNY and CDR2 SVGAGI (reference sequence). The DNA for the CDR3 is TGTGCCAGCAGTTACGTTCCGGGACAGGGAACGGAAGAGCAGTACTTC. This translates into CASSYVPGQGTEEQYF.

The J gene is TRBJ1-2, the V gene TRBV28, with 10 nucleotides matching TRBD1. Per germline, CDR1 MDHEN and CDR2 SYDVKM. The junction had 4 bases not matched to a gene; V was cut back by 5 bases and J by 1 base. The length of the CDR3 is 15 residues. CDR3 in amino acids: CASSTGTGVNYGYTF. CDR3 in DNA: TGTGCCAGCAGTACCGGGACAGGGGTTAACTATGGCTACACCTTC.